These 7 T cell receptor beta chains were all obtained from the same sample, sequenced in a study of T cells in localized non-small cell lung cancer. Profiling relied on immunoSEQ multiplex PCR, and the TCRdb table lists in-frame clones only, not all of them. The data contain some 22,000 clones, around 85% of them singletons. The material was PBMCs, obtained before any cancer treatment. The receptors come from a man between 40 and 75 years old with stage II squamous cell lung carcinoma.

The sample holds a few counts of this clone. This chain uses TRBV6-1 with TRBJ1-1; D uncertain. Deletions cut 2 bases from V and 0 bases from J, with 7 bases between. Germline V gene lookup returns CDR1 MNHNS and CDR2 SASEGT. CDR3 length: 14 residues. CDR3 nucleotides: TGTGCCAGCAGTGAAATGGTTCTGAACACTGAAGCTTTCTTT. Encoded protein: CASSEMVLNTEAFF.

In its sample, this clone was seen once. The rearrangement joins TRBV27 to TRBJ2-1, with a possible D match to TRBD2 (7 bases). Germline lookup yields CDR1 MNHEY and CDR2 SMNVEV (reference sequence). Trimming removed 3 bases from V and 10 bases from J, with 16 bases in between. The CDR3 is 14 residues long. The CDR3 region has the DNA TGTGCCAGCAGTTTCGAGGGAGGGGGATGGGAGCAGTTCTTC. Residues: CASSFEGGGWEQFF.

The gene calls are TRBV29-1 and TRBJ2-7, with unresolved D. The length of the CDR3 is 13 residues. The V gene's germline CDR1 is SQVTM and CDR2 ANQGSEA. The germline V and J ends were trimmed by 4 bases and 1 base, with 11 bases remaining between them. The DNA of the CDR3 is TGCAGCGTTGGAGTGGGCAGGTCCTACGAGCAGTACTTC. Its protein product is CSVGVGRSYEQYF.

This clone was counted between two and nine times. The chain's CDR3 is CASSGVPTEAFF. The CDR3 nucleotides are TGTGCCAGCTCAGGGGTGCCCACTGAAGCTTTCTTT. The chain links TRBV6-1 to TRBJ1-1; perhaps TRBD1 as D (6 bases). The CDR3 contains 12 residues. Germline values: CDR1 MNHNS, CDR2 SASEGT. Trimming cost V 8 bases and J 4 bases, with 11 bases left between them.

This clone showed up just once. V usage is TRBV15 and J usage is TRBJ2-7; D may match TRBD1 or TRBD2 (5 bases each). V lost 1 base and J lost 6, with 16 bases in between. This CDR3 contains 15 residues. Germline loops: CDR1 LNHNV, CDR2 YYDKDF (reference sequence). The CDR3 loop is CATSRAGTPASEQYF. The CDR3, as DNA: TGTGCCACCAGCAGAGCCGGGACCCCGGCTAGCGAGCAGTACTTC.

The chain recombines TRBV7-2 with TRBJ2-5; a weak D match, TRBD1 (5 bases). CDR1 SGHTA and CDR2 FQGNSA come from the germline V gene. V was pared by 1 base and J by 4 bases, with 10 bases between. The CDR3 spans 14 residues. The CDR3 nucleotides are TGTGCCAGCAGCTTAGTACAGGCTCGAGAGACCCAGTACTTC. Protein: CASSLVQARETQYF.

V is TRBV14 and J is TRBJ2-3; perhaps TRBD1 as D (7 bases). Deletions cut 0 bases from V and 0 bases from J, with 13 bases between. Germline-derived CDR1 and CDR2 are SGHDN and FVKESK. CDR3 length equals 17 residues. The CDR3 DNA reads as TGTGCCAGCAGCCAAGATCTGGCAGGGGGGAGCACAGATACGCAGTATTTT. Encoded protein: CASSQDLAGGSTDTQYF.